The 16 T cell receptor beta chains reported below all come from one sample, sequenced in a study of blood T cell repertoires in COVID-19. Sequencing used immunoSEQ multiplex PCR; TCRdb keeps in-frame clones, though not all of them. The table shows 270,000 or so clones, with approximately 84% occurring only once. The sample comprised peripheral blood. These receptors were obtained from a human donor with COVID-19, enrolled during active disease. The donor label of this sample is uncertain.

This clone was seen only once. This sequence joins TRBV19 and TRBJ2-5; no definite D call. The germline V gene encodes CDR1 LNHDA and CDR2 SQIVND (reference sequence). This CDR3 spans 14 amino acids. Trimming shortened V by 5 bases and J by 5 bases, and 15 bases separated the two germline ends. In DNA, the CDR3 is TGTGCCAGTAGTGCCCGAACCGAGGCGGAGACCCAGTACTTC. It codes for CASSARTEAETQYF.

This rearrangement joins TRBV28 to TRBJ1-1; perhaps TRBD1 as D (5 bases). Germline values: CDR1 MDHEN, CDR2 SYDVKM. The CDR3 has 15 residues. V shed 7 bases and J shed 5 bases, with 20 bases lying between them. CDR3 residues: CASTPTWGGETEAFF. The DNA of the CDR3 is TGTGCCAGCACCCCCACTTGGGGGGGGGAAACTGAAGCTTTCTTT.

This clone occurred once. The CDR3 loop reads CASSDARRPYNSPLHF. The CDR3 bases are TGTGCCAGCAGCGACGCCAGGAGGCCCTATAATTCACCCCTCCACTTT. This chain links TRBV7-9 with TRBJ1-6; D not resolved. The CDR3 spans 16 residues. CDR1 is SEHNR, CDR2 FQNEAQ, per germline (reference sequence). V dropped 5 bases and J dropped 2 bases, with 13 bases sitting between them.

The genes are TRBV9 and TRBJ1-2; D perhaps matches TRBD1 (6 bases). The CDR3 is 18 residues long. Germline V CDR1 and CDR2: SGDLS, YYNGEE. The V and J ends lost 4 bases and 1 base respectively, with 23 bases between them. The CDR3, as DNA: TGTGCCAGCAGCCCGCGAAAGTCACGGGACATGAATAACTATGGCTACACCTTC. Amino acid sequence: CASSPRKSRDMNNYGYTF.

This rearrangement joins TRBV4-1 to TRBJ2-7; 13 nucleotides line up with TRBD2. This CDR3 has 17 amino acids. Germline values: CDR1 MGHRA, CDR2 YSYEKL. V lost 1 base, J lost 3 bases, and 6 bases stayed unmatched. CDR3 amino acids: CASSQGDGLAGVYEQYF. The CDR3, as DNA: TGCGCCAGCAGCCAAGGGGACGGACTAGCGGGAGTCTACGAGCAGTACTTC.

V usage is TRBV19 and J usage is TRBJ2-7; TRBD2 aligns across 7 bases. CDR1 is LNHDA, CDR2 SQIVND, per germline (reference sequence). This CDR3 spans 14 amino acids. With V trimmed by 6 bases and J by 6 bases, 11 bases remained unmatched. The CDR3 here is CASRREGTTGEQYF. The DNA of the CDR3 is TGTGCCAGTAGAAGGGAGGGTACAACGGGCGAGCAGTACTTC.

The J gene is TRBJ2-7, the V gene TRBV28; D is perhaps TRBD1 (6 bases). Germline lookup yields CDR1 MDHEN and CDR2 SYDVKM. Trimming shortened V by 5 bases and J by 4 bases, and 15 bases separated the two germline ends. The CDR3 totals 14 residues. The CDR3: CASSNRQDRYEQYF. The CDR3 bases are TGTGCCAGCAGTAACCGACAGGATCGATACGAGCAGTACTTC.

CDR3 in DNA: TGTGCCAGCAGCGTAGCTAGCGGGACTGAGACCCAGTACTTC. Translating gives CASSVASGTETQYF. The chain combines TRBV9 with TRBJ2-5; 9 nucleotides align to TRBD2. V was pared by 0 bases and J by 5 bases, with 2 bases of the junction left unmatched. CDR1 is SGDLS, CDR2 YYNGEE, per germline. This CDR3 comprises 14 residues.

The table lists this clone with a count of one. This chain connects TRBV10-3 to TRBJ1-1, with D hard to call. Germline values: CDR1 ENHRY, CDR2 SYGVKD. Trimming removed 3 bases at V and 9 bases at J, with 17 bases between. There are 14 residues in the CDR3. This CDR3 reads CAISDLRGQHQAFF. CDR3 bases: TGTGCCATCAGTGATCTGAGAGGGCAGCACCAAGCTTTCTTT.

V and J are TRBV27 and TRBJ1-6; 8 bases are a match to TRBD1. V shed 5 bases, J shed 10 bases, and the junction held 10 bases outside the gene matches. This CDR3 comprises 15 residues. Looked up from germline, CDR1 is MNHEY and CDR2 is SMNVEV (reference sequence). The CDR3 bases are TGTGCCAGCAGTCTGGGGACAGGTCTTGGGTCACCCCTCCACTTT. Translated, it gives CASSLGTGLGSPLHF.

The CDR3 coding sequence is TGCGCCAGCAGCCAAGAAGGAGGTACGGTTCAAGAGACCCAGTACTTC. It codes for CASSQEGGTVQETQYF. The rearrangement links TRBV4-1 to TRBJ2-5, with TRBD2 as a possible D gene (5 bases). The CDR3 has 16 amino acids. The V gene's germline CDR1 is MGHRA and CDR2 YSYEKL. Deletions cut 0 bases from V and 2 bases from J, with 13 bases between.

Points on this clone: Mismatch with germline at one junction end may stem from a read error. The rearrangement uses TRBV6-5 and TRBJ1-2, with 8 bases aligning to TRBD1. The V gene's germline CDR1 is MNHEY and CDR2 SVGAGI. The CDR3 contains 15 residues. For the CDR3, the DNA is TGTGCCAGCAGTCGCCTCCAGGGGGCGGGCTATGACTACACCTTC. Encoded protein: CASSRLQGAGYDYTF.

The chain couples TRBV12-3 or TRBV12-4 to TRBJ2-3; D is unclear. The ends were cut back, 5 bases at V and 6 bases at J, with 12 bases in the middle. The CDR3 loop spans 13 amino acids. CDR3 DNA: TGTGCCAGCAGTCTTACAATCGGGGATACGCAGTATTTT. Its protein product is CASSLTIGDTQYF.

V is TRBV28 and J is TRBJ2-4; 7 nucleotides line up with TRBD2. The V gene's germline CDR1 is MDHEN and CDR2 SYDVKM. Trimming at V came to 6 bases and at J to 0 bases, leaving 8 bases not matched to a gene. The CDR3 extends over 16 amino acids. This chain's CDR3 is CASSSAGELAKNIQYF. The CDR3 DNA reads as TGTGCCAGCAGCTCGGCGGGAGAACTAGCCAAAAACATTCAGTACTTC. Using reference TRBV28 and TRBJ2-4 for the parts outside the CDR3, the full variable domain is DVKVTQSSRYLVKRTGEKVFLECVQDMDHENMFWYRQDPGLGLRLIYFSYDVKMKEKGDIPEGYSVSREKKERFSLILESASTNQTSMYLCASSSAGELAKNIQYFGAGTRLSVL.

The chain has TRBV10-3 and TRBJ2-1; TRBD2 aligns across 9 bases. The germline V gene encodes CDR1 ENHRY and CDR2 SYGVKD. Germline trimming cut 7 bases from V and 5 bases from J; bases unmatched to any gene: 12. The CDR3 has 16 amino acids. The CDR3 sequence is CAIIKILTSGDNEQFF. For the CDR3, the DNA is TGTGCCATCATTAAAATCCTGACTAGCGGCGACAATGAGCAGTTCTTC.

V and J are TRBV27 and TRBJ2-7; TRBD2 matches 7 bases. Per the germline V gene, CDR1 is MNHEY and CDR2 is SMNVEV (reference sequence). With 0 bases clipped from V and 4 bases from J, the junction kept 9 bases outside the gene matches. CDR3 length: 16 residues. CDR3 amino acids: CASSLSGFGGRYEQYF. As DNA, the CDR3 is TGTGCCAGCAGTTTATCGGGGTTCGGGGGGAGGTACGAGCAGTACTTC.